The present T cell receptor beta chain was sequenced within a study of blood T cell repertoires in COVID-19. Across the whole study: Samples taken during acute and convalescent COVID-19 were collected in the United States, Italy and Spain. Sources were T cells, B-cell-depleted T cells, or PBMCs; the material itself was cDNA or gDNA.

With 0 bases removed from V and 7 bases from J, the gap between germline ends came to 13 bases. The CDR3 runs to 15 residues. Per the germline V gene, CDR1 is SGHRS and CDR2 is YFSETQ. Authors' analysis steps: By means of reference gene primer amplification, nucleated cell counts were estimated. TCRdb keeps only in-frame clones here, not all; method: immunoSEQ multiplex PCR. V, J and clone size reflect that table, while D and trimming were determined from the DNA. This table holds hundreds of thousands of clones, around four fifths found once. The source of this sequence is a man older than 75 with acute or convalescent COVID-19. V usage is TRBV5-1 and J usage is TRBJ2-2, with TRBD2 as a possible D gene (5 bases). The sequenced material came from peripheral blood. This CDR3 is CASSLVGELGGELFF. DNA for the CDR3: TGCGCCAGCAGCTTGGTCGGGGAGTTAGGCGGGGAGCTGTTTTTT.